One and the same sample provided the 22 T cell receptor beta chains below, sequenced in a study of cytomegalovirus exposure and HLA in healthy donors (dated by TCRdb to between 2016 and 2019). The library was generated by the immunoSEQ multiplex PCR assay. The multiplex PCR relied on a mix of 60 forward primers for TCR Vbeta segments and 13 reverse primers for TCR Jbeta segments. Here the immuneACCESS table is served through TCRdb, limited to in-frame sequences with V and J called. Missing clones are a known gap in these copies; in checked studies unresolved V genes cover under half, and the rest lacks a known reason. This sample has 90,000 to 120,000 clones in its table, and 55% to 85% of those were observed once. The top ten clones comprise 7.8% of the sample. The sample comprised PBMCs. These receptors originate from a man aged 25 to 40 in good health and CMV-seronegative.

This clone was recorded a few times. The gene calls are TRBV18 and TRBJ2-6; 7 bases line up with TRBD1. From germline, CDR1 is KGHSH and CDR2 LQKENI. J lost 0 bases, V lost 1 base, and 0 bases had no gene match. This CDR3 has 16 amino acids. The CDR3 is CASSPRDSSGANVLTF. The DNA for the CDR3 is TGTGCCAGCTCACCACGGGACAGCTCTGGGGCCAACGTCCTGACTTTC. Variable domain in full (rest from reference TRBV18 and TRBJ2-6): NAGVMQNPRHLVRRRGQEARLRCSPMKGHSHVYWYRQLPEEGLKFMVYLQKENIIDESGMPKERFSAEFPKEGPSILRIQQVVRGDSAAYFCASSPRDSSGANVLTFGAGSRLTVL.

This chain uses TRBV29-1 with TRBJ2-1; 16 bases are a match to TRBD2. V dropped 5 bases and J dropped 3; count of bases not matched to a gene: 7. The germline V gene has CDR1 SQVTM and CDR2 ANQGSEA. CDR3 length: 17 residues. CDR3 loop: CSVSGTSGGAYYNEQFF. The CDR3 nucleotides are TGCAGCGTTTCCGGGACTAGCGGGGGGGCCTACTACAATGAGCAGTTCTTC.

This chain joins TRBV18 and TRBJ1-1, with 7 bases matching TRBD1. CDR3 size: 14 residues. Germline CDR1 KGHSH, CDR2 LQKENI. The V segment lost 1 base and the J segment 2 bases; nucleotides outside the gene matches: 1. CDR3 loop: CASSPQGANTEAFF. In DNA, the CDR3 is TGTGCCAGCTCACCACAGGGGGCAAACACTGAAGCTTTCTTT.

The chain links TRBV7-7 to TRBJ2-5; 7 bases fit TRBD1. The CDR3 is 14 residues long. Germline V gene lookup returns CDR1 SSHAT and CDR2 FNYEAQ (reference sequence). J lost 5 bases, V lost 3 bases, and 6 bases had no gene match. The CDR3 reads CASSLTGLIETQYF. The CDR3 coding sequence is TGTGCCAGCAGCTTGACAGGGTTAATCGAGACCCAGTACTTC.

This clone has more than one count but fewer than ten. The chain carries TRBV4-2 and TRBJ2-5; possibly TRBD1 for D (6 bases). V was clipped by 3 bases and J by 1 base, with 18 bases between them. This CDR3 has 17 residues. Germline CDR1 and CDR2: LGHNA and YNFKEQ. This chain's CDR3 is CASSQEEALGGQETQYF. DNA for the CDR3: TGTGCCAGCAGCCAGGAAGAAGCCCTAGGGGGCCAAGAGACCCAGTACTTC.

This clone was counted between two and nine times. This chain connects TRBV19 to TRBJ1-2; D possibly corresponds to TRBD1 (5 bases). V was pared by 3 bases and J by 10 bases, with 21 bases between. The germline gives CDR1 LNHDA, CDR2 SQIVND (reference sequence). The CDR3 sequence is 15 residues long. The CDR3 bases are TGTGCCAGTAGTATTTATGACAGCCCGGGAGACGACTACACCTTC. It encodes CASSIYDSPGDDYTF.

CDR3 sequence (DNA): TGTGCCAGCAGTGAGACGACACCGTACGAGCAGTACTTC. Its translation is CASSETTPYEQYF. This chain joins TRBV6-1 and TRBJ2-7; D gene unclear. Germline loops: CDR1 MNHNS, CDR2 SASEGT. CDR3 length: 13 residues. Trimming cost V 3 bases and J 4 bases, with 10 bases left between them.

The chain is built from TRBV7-9 and TRBJ1-5; D remains ambiguous. Germline V gives CDR1 SEHNR, CDR2 FQNEAQ (reference sequence). CDR3 length equals 13 residues. The ends were cut back, 5 bases at V and 4 bases at J, with 9 bases in the middle. The CDR3 DNA follows: TGTGCCAGCAGCCCTAATGAGAATCAGCCCCAGCATTTT. It specifies CASSPNENQPQHF. The variable domain in full, with the rest retrieved from reference TRBV7-9 and TRBJ1-5, is DTGVSQNPRHKITKRGQNVTFRCDPISEHNRLYWYRQTLGQGPEFLTYFQNEAQLEKSRLLSDRFSAERPKGSFSTLEIQRTEQGDSAMYLCASSPNENQPQHFGDGTRLSIL.

This clone was observed a handful of times. The junction departs from germline at one end; a sequencing error may be responsible. The CDR3 coding sequence is TGTTCCAGCAGCGACTCACTTTCTGAAGCTTTCTTT. Amino acids: CSSSDSLSEAFF. The chain carries TRBV7-9 and TRBJ1-1; D gene unclear. This CDR3 spans 12 amino acids. The germline V gene encodes CDR1 SEHNR and CDR2 FQNEAQ (reference sequence). Filled out from reference TRBV7-9 and TRBJ1-1, the complete variable domain reads DTGVSQNPRHKITKRGQNVTFRCDPISEHNRLYWYRQTLGQGPEFLTYFQNEAQLEKSRLLSDRFSAERPKGSFSTLEIQRTEQGDSAMYLCSSSDSLSEAFFGQGTRLTVV.

This clone was seen only a few times. This sequence joins TRBV14 and TRBJ1-2; D uncertain. With 0 bases removed from V and 2 bases from J, the gap between germline ends came to 7 bases. The germline V gene has CDR1 SGHDN and CDR2 FVKESK. The CDR3 length is 14 residues. CDR3 in amino acids: CASSQDSGNYGYTF. CDR3 DNA sequence: TGTGCCAGCAGCCAAGATAGCGGAAACTATGGCTACACCTTC. Variable domain in full (rest from reference TRBV14 and TRBJ1-2): EAGVTQFPSHSVIEKGQTVTLRCDPISGHDNLYWYRRVMGKEIKFLLHFVKESKQDESGMPNNRFLAERTGGTYSTLKVQPAELEDSGVYFCASSQDSGNYGYTFGSGTRLTVV.

This chain uses TRBV19 with TRBJ2-1; TRBD2 agrees at 10 bases. CDR1 is LNHDA and CDR2 is SQIVND in the germline V gene (reference sequence). The V gene end was trimmed by 6 bases and the J gene end by 3 bases; junction bases not matched to a gene: 5. This CDR3 contains 15 residues. CDR3 DNA sequence: TGTGCCAGTAGAAGGACTAGCGGACTCTACAATGAGCAGTTCTTC. It codes for CASRRTSGLYNEQFF.

This chain links TRBV10-1 with TRBJ2-5; D might be TRBD1 (7 bases). With 10 bases removed from V and 9 bases from J, the gap between germline ends came to 24 bases. The germline V gene has CDR1 WNHNN and CDR2 SYGVQD (reference sequence). The CDR3 consists of 14 residues. The CDR3 DNA reads as TGCGCCACCATGACAGGGTGGGAGGTAGGGCCCCAGTACTTC. It translates to CATMTGWEVGPQYF.

The V gene is TRBV4-2, the J gene TRBJ2-4; no clear D. Germline V CDR1 and CDR2: LGHNA, YNFKEQ. CDR3 size: 14 residues. The V end was cut by 1 base, the J end by 9 bases, with 13 bases between. In DNA form, the CDR3 reads TGTGCCAGCAGCCAAGGGTTAGCCAGTGGCATTCAGTACTTC. Translation: CASSQGLASGIQYF.

The chain joins TRBV19 to TRBJ1-2; unclear D gene. This CDR3 region has 15 residues. Germline assignment: CDR1 LNHDA and CDR2 SQIVND (reference sequence). The germline V and J ends were trimmed by 5 bases and 5 bases, with 18 bases remaining between them. DNA of the CDR3: TGTGCCAGTAGTCCCCGCGCGGTAGGTGGATATGGCTACACCTTC. It codes for CASSPRAVGGYGYTF.

This chain connects TRBV10-3 to TRBJ1-1, with 7 bases aligning to TRBD1. The V segment lost 3 bases and the J segment 7 bases; nucleotides outside the gene matches: 5. The CDR3 is 13 residues long. The germline V gene encodes CDR1 ENHRY and CDR2 SYGVKD. The CDR3 coding sequence is TGTGCCATCAGTGATAGGGGGCGGAGTGAAGCTTTCTTT. Translation gives CAISDRGRSEAFF.

This chain joins TRBV30 and TRBJ2-1; 7 positions agree with TRBD2. The CDR3 is 11 amino acids. CDR1 is GTSNPN and CDR2 is SVGIG in the germline V gene (reference sequence). V shed 2 bases and J 9 bases; nucleotides not matched to a gene: 1. Here the CDR3 reads CAWSSGVEQFF. CDR3 coding DNA: TGTGCCTGGAGTAGCGGGGTTGAGCAGTTCTTC. Variable domain in full (rest from reference TRBV30 and TRBJ2-1): SQTIHQWPATLVQPVGSPLSLECTVEGTSNPNLYWYRQAAGRGLQLLFYSVGIGQISSEVPQNLSASRPQDRQFILSSKKLLLSDSGFYLCAWSSGVEQFFGPGTRLTVL.

The chain couples TRBV28 to TRBJ2-3; 7 bases are shared with TRBD2. CDR1 and CDR2 from the germline V gene are MDHEN and SYDVKM. J lost 0 bases, V lost 3 bases, and 6 bases had no gene match. The CDR3 sequence is 16 residues long. CDR3 in DNA: TGTGCCAGCAGTTTCCCTGGCGGGAGAAGCACAGATACGCAGTATTTT. Its translation is CASSFPGGRSTDTQYF.

This clone was seen only a few times. The genes are TRBV5-6 and TRBJ1-1; D might be TRBD1 (6 bases). The CDR3 has 15 residues. Germline CDR1 is SGHDT and CDR2 is YYEEEE. Trimming pared 4 bases from V and 6 bases from J, leaving 19 bases between. In DNA form, the CDR3 reads TGTGCCAGCAGCAAAAGCCCAACAGGGCTAGCTGAAGCTTTCTTT. It specifies CASSKSPTGLAEAFF.

This sequence joins TRBV18 and TRBJ2-4, with a tentative D call TRBD1 (5 bases). The CDR3 spans 16 residues. V lost 5 bases and J lost 1, with 15 bases in between. Germline loops: CDR1 KGHSH, CDR2 LQKENI. The CDR3 sequence is CASSSRQSVAKNIQYF. The CDR3 DNA sequence: TGTGCCAGCTCAAGTAGACAGTCAGTGGCCAAAAACATTCAGTACTTC.

The rearrangement uses TRBV30 and TRBJ1-4, with unresolved D. The ends were cut back, 1 base at V and 5 bases at J, with 5 bases in the middle. CDR1 and CDR2 from the germline V gene are GTSNPN and SVGIG (reference sequence). The CDR3 contains 12 residues. CDR3 nucleotides: TGTGCCTGGAGTGCAGGAAATGAAAAACTGTTTTTT. It translates to CAWSAGNEKLFF.

The V gene is TRBV7-7, the J gene TRBJ2-1; 15 bases match TRBD2. V shed 5 bases and J 7 bases; nucleotides not matched to a gene: 12. Germline V gene data show CDR1 as SSHAT and CDR2 as FNYEAQ (reference sequence). The CDR3 has 18 residues. DNA of the CDR3: TGTGCCAGCAGCCAGGGACTAGCGGGAGGCCTGGCCGAAAATGAGCAGTTCTTC. Translating gives CASSQGLAGGLAENEQFF.

This clone was observed a handful of times. This chain uses TRBV7-9 with TRBJ1-2; 10 bases map to TRBD1. V lost 4 bases to trimming and J lost 10 bases; unmatched junction nucleotides: 18. Germline CDR1 is SEHNR and CDR2 is FQNEAQ (reference sequence). CDR3 length: 17 amino acids. DNA of the CDR3: TGTGCCAGCAGCTCGTTTTTTAGCTCCCGGGACAGGGGCCACTACACCTTC. It is translated as CASSSFFSSRDRGHYTF.